Each of the 26 T cell receptor beta chains below was sequenced from the same sample in a study of Graves' ophthalmopathy and Graves' hyperthyroidism. Transcripts of RNA were the source for amplifying TCR beta CDR3 regions. HTBI-primed first-round RT-PCR preceded second-round multiplex PCR. One entry per CDR3 protein results from TCRdb running MiXCR on the multiplex PCR reads. The sample carries almost 750,000 distinct CDR3 sequences, 40% recorded once. The sequencing sample was made of peripheral blood. These receptors came from an adult man with Graves' ophthalmopathy.

This chain links TRBV20-1 with TRBJ2-7, with a weak D call TRBD1 (6 bases). CDR1 and CDR2 (germline): DFQATT, SNEGSKA (reference sequence). The V end lost 3 bases, the J end lost 3 bases, and 18 bases lay between the germline ends. The CDR3 extends over 15 amino acids. The CDR3 here is CSASPHPNRVYEQYF. CDR3 nucleotides: TGCAGTGCTAGTCCCCACCCGAACAGGGTCTACGAGCAGTACTTC.

The chain couples TRBV7-9 to TRBJ2-2; D is perhaps TRBD1 (6 bases). Germline V CDR1 and CDR2: SEHNR, FQNEAQ (reference sequence). The CDR3 spans 16 residues. Between the trimmed V and J ends, which lost 4 bases and 3 bases, there was a span of 15 bases. DNA of the CDR3: TGTGCCAGCAGCTCGTCGGACAGAGCATACACCGGGGAGCTGTTTTTT. Its protein product is CASSSSDRAYTGELFF. Filled out from reference TRBV7-9 and TRBJ2-2, the complete variable domain reads DTGVSQNPRHKITKRGQNVTFRCDPISEHNRLYWYRQTLGQGPEFLTYFQNEAQLEKSRLLSDRFSAERPKGSFSTLEIQRTEQGDSAMYLCASSSSDRAYTGELFFGEGSRLTVL.

This chain links TRBV7-8 with TRBJ2-5; 12 nucleotides line up with TRBD1. The germline V gene has CDR1 SGHVS and CDR2 FQNEAQ. Unmatched junction bases numbered 6, after V lost 5 bases and J lost 5 bases. This CDR3 spans 15 amino acids. CDR3 loop: CASSAGGTGGETQYF. In DNA form, the CDR3 reads TGTGCCAGCAGCGCAGGGGGGACAGGGGGCGAGACCCAGTACTTC.

This clonotype was detected only once. The germline gene is not matched at one end of the junction; a read error may be the cause. The J gene is TRBJ2-7, the V gene TRBV7-3, with D possibly TRBD2 on 6 matching bases. Germline V CDR1 and CDR2: SGHTA, FQGTGA. The length of the CDR3 is 15 residues. The chain's CDR3 is CTSSPQDGSSYEQYF. In DNA, the CDR3 is TGTACCAGCAGCCCTCAGGACGGGAGCTCCTACGAGCAGTACTTC.

This chain connects TRBV9 to TRBJ1-6, with 9 positions matching TRBD1. This CDR3 has 16 amino acids. V gave up 7 bases and J gave up 8 bases; unmatched junction bases: 13. CDR1 SGDLS and CDR2 YYNGEE come from the germline V gene. The CDR3 nucleotides read TGTGCCAGCTCACCTCAAAAGGACAGGGGTGATTCACCCCTCCACTTT. Residues: CASSPQKDRGDSPLHF. Together with reference TRBV9 and TRBJ1-6, the CDR3 gives the full variable domain: DSGVTQTPKHLITATGQRVTLRCSPRSGDLSVYWYQQSLDQGLQFLIQYYNGEERAKGNILERFSAQQFPDLHSELNLSSLELGDSALYFCASSPQKDRGDSPLHFGNGTRLTVT.

The chain couples TRBV10-3 to TRBJ2-7; tentative D call: TRBD2 (6 bases). Deletions cut 4 bases from V and 3 bases from J, with 13 bases between. This CDR3 comprises 14 residues. The V gene's germline CDR1 is ENHRY and CDR2 SYGVKD. In nucleotides, the CDR3 is TGTGCCATCAGTGTTGGGGGGAGTGTCTACGAGCAGTACTTC. Its translation is CAISVGGSVYEQYF.

The CDR3 nucleotides are TGTGCCAGCAGTGATGCCACAGGGGCTCCCCCCCCCACGGGCAATCAGCCCCAGCATTTT. Translation gives CASSDATGAPPPTGNQPQHF. The chain is built from TRBV25-1 and TRBJ1-5; TRBD1 matches 7 bases. J was trimmed by 2 bases and V by 3 bases; bases with no gene match: 19. Germline loops: CDR1 MGHDK, CDR2 SYGVNS. The CDR3 has 20 residues.

The rearrangement joins TRBV10-2 to TRBJ2-7; TRBD1 matches at 7 bases. The CDR3 contains 13 residues. From germline, CDR1 is WSHSY and CDR2 SAAADI. Trimming took 9 bases from V and 3 from J; bases not matched to a gene: 8. CDR3: CARDGTADYEQYF. The CDR3 DNA follows: TGCGCCAGGGACGGGACAGCGGACTACGAGCAGTACTTC.

This clonotype was seen ten or more times. The chain joins TRBV7-2 to TRBJ1-4; possible D gene TRBD1, 5 bases. The CDR3 sequence is 14 residues long. The ends were cut back, 3 bases at V and 5 bases at J, with 10 bases in the middle. Per the germline V gene, CDR1 is SGHTA and CDR2 is FQGNSA. CDR3 in DNA: TGTGCCAGCAGCTTGCGACAGCTAAATGAAAAACTGTTTTTT. It is translated as CASSLRQLNEKLFF.

This clonotype was found many times. V and J are TRBV7-2 and TRBJ1-4, with unresolved D. Germline CDR1 reads SGHTA; CDR2 reads FQGNSA. Trimming removed 5 bases at V and 12 bases at J, with 19 bases between. The CDR3 is 14 amino acids. The CDR3: CASSILVLGAELFF. The CDR3 region has the DNA TGTGCCAGCAGCATCCTCGTTCTGGGCGCTGAACTGTTTTTT. Combining the CDR3 with reference TRBV7-2 and TRBJ1-4 gives the whole variable domain GAGVSQSPSNKVTEKGKDVELRCDPISGHTALYWYRQSLGQGLEFLIYFQGNSAPDKSGLPSDRFSAERTGGSVSTLTIQRTQQEDSAVYLCASSILVLGAELFFGSGTQLSVL.

This clonotype was counted a single time. The chain carries TRBV25-1 and TRBJ1-5; 8 positions agree with TRBD1. The junction had 18 bases not matched to a gene; V was cut back by 3 bases and J by 8 bases. CDR3 length: 18 residues. The germline CDR1 and CDR2 sequences are MGHDK and SYGVNS. The CDR3 DNA reads as TGTGCCAGCAGTGAGTTGAGGGGGTGGACAGGGAGCTGGGAGCCCCAGCATTTT. Translating gives CASSELRGWTGSWEPQHF. The whole variable domain, remainder taken from reference TRBV25-1 and TRBJ1-5, is EADIYQTPRYLVIGTGKKITLECSQTMGHDKMYWYQQDPGMELHLIHYSYGVNSTEKGDLSSESTVSRIRTEHFPLTLESARPSHTSQYLCASSELRGWTGSWEPQHFGDGTRLSIL.

This clonotype showed up just once. Compared with germline, one end of the junction differs, possibly owing to a read error. The chain is built from TRBV29-1 and TRBJ2-5, with D hard to call. CDR1 is SQVTM, CDR2 ANQGSEA, per germline. This CDR3 has 13 residues. CDR3 nucleotides: TGCAGCGTTAAAGAGAACACCGGGGAGACCCAGTACTTC. Protein sequence: CSVKENTGETQYF.

Many counts were recorded for this clonotype. The rearrangement joins TRBV20-1 to TRBJ1-4; possible D gene TRBD1, 5 bases. Germline loops: CDR1 DFQATT, CDR2 SNEGSKA (reference sequence). The CDR3 is made up of 12 amino acids. With 3 bases removed from V and 4 bases from J, the gap between germline ends came to 6 bases. CDR3 coding DNA: TGCAGTGCTAGGCAGGGTAATGAAAAACTGTTTTTT. Translated: CSARQGNEKLFF.

This clonotype was counted ten times or more. The J gene is TRBJ2-5, the V gene TRBV7-2; no definite D call. In germline, CDR1 is SGHTA, CDR2 FQGNSA. The CDR3 consists of 15 residues. With 1 base removed from V and 5 bases from J, the gap between germline ends came to 14 bases. CDR3 sequence: CASSLEQARTETQYF. The CDR3 DNA reads as TGTGCCAGCAGCTTAGAGCAGGCCCGTACCGAGACCCAGTACTTC.

This clonotype turned up a few times. CDR3 in DNA: TGCAGTGCTTCCGGGACAGGGGATTCGGAGCCCCAGCATTTT. Translated, it gives CSASGTGDSEPQHF. This chain links TRBV20-1 with TRBJ1-5; 10 bases agree with TRBD1. V was pared by 5 bases and J by 8 bases, with 9 bases of the junction left unmatched. There are 14 residues in the CDR3. CDR1 is DFQATT, CDR2 SNEGSKA, per germline (reference sequence).

The table lists this clonotype with many counts. The rearrangement joins TRBV2 to TRBJ1-2; 7 bases map to TRBD1. This CDR3 contains 16 residues. Germline CDR1 reads SNHLY; CDR2 reads FYNNEI. V gave up 5 bases and J gave up 5 bases; unmatched junction bases: 14. CDR3 region: CASSSVNGQAGYGYTF. DNA of the CDR3: TGTGCCAGCAGTAGTGTAAATGGACAGGCCGGATATGGCTACACCTTC.

Points on this clonotype: Possible read error: a much larger clone is one base away. The chain links TRBV7-9 to TRBJ1-6, with D uncertain. Germline V lookup: CDR1 SEHNR, CDR2 FQNEAQ (reference sequence). The CDR3 is made up of 15 amino acids. V dropped 3 bases and J dropped 8 bases, with 14 bases sitting between them. This CDR3 reads CASSLVLDGHSPLHF. DNA for the CDR3: TGTGCCAGCAGCTTGGTTCTCGACGGACATTCACCCCTCCACTTT.

About this clonotype: This may be a read error: a much more frequent sequence differs by one nucleotide. This sequence joins TRBV10-3 and TRBJ1-1; tentatively, D is TRBD1 (6 bases). Germline V lookup: CDR1 ENHRY, CDR2 SYGVKD. The CDR3 totals 13 residues. V lost 3 bases, J lost 5 bases, and 10 bases lay in between. CDR3 nucleotide sequence: TGTGCCATCAGTGAAGTTGACAGGACTGAAGCTTTCTTT. It translates to CAISEVDRTEAFF.

The chain carries TRBV29-1 and TRBJ2-7; D remains unclear. Germline loops: CDR1 SQVTM, CDR2 ANQGSEA. Trimming cost V 2 bases and J 4 bases, with 9 bases left between them. The CDR3 extends over 12 amino acids. The CDR3 here is CSVERLWYEQYF. For the CDR3, the DNA is TGCAGCGTTGAACGGTTGTGGTACGAGCAGTACTTC.

About this clonotype: This may be a read error: a much more frequent sequence differs by one nucleotide. Lacking the conserved final phenylalanine or tryptophan, this CDR3 likely reflects a read error. The chain couples TRBV29-1 to TRBJ1-2, with 8 bases lining up with TRBD1. V was clipped by 3 bases and J by 8 bases; unmatched bases: 14. Germline loops: CDR1 SQVTM, CDR2 ANQGSEA. The CDR3 is 15 residues long. As DNA, the CDR3 is TGCAGCGTTGACAGCCGGACAGGGTTATTTACCGGCTACACCCTC. This gives the protein CSVDSRTGLFTGYTL.

This chain links TRBV11-1 with TRBJ2-1, with D possibly matching TRBD1 (6 bases). V dropped 6 bases and J dropped 0 bases, with 30 bases sitting between them. The CDR3 consists of 21 residues. Looked up from germline, CDR1 is SGHAT and CDR2 is FQDESV (reference sequence). As DNA, the CDR3 is TGTGCCAGCAGACTCCCTTCCGGGACAACTCGTGAATCGAGCTCCTACAATGAGCAGTTCTTC. Translating gives CASRLPSGTTRESSSYNEQFF.

This clonotype was observed a few times. The chain has TRBV10-3 and TRBJ2-3; TRBD2 is a possible D gene (6 bases). Trimming cost V 0 bases and J 2 bases, with 12 bases left between them. Germline CDR1 and CDR2: ENHRY and SYGVKD. This CDR3 comprises 16 residues. The CDR3 region has the DNA TGTGCCATCAGTGAGTCTGCTGGCGGGATCACAGATACGCAGTATTTT. As protein: CAISESAGGITDTQYF.

Concerning this clonotype: A much larger clone sits a single nucleotide away, making a read error possible. CDR3 nucleotides: TGCGCCAGCAGTGAGGGCAGGGGAACCACTGGAGCTTTCTTT. It yields the protein CASSEGRGTTGAFF. This chain uses TRBV10-1 with TRBJ1-1; D might be TRBD1 (6 bases). The germline V gene encodes CDR1 WNHNN and CDR2 SYGVQD (reference sequence). The CDR3 is 14 residues long.

This clonotype was counted a few times. Mismatch with germline at one junction end may stem from a read error. This chain uses TRBV10-3 with TRBJ1-1; a possible D gene is TRBD1 (6 bases). This CDR3 has 14 residues. Per germline, CDR1 ENHRY and CDR2 SYGVKD. The CDR3 coding sequence is TGTGCCAGCAGTTACTCTAAGGGGGGAACTGAAGCTTTCTTT. It translates to CASSYSKGGTEAFF.

The V call is TRBV14, the J call TRBJ2-5, with D possibly being TRBD1 or TRBD2 (6 bases each). Germline lookup yields CDR1 SGHDN and CDR2 FVKESK. This CDR3 comprises 14 residues. Between the trimmed V and J ends, which lost 7 bases and 5 bases, there was a span of 17 bases. CDR3 sequence: CASTNSVGGETQYF. CDR3 bases: TGTGCCAGCACCAACAGCGTAGGGGGGGAGACCCAGTACTTC.

DNA for the CDR3: TGTGCCAGCTCCTTACGCGGGGGGCACGGAGGCTACACCTTC. Translated: CASSLRGGHGGYTF. The genes are TRBV7-2 and TRBJ1-2; TRBD1 is a possible D gene (6 bases). Trimming pared 8 bases from V and 8 bases from J, leaving 21 bases between. This CDR3 is built from 14 residues. CDR1 and CDR2 (germline): SGHTA, FQGNSA.